This is a list of T cell receptor beta chains from one sample in a study of T-cell memory formation after mild COVID-19. In TCRdb, the 5' RACE reads were re-called with MiXCR into one record per CDR3 protein. The sample carries about 400,000 distinct CDR3 sequences, approximately 19% recorded once. The sequenced sample consisted of PBMCs or a T cell subset sorted from them (not recorded which). The receptors come from a man between 18 and 29 years old who had mild COVID-19 (a few samples of this study predate the infection). Cell type and time point are not known. Each CDR3 is given with its conserved first and last residue. Fields, in order: V gene, CDR3 length, J gene, CDR3 protein.

V: TRBV5-1; length: 15; J: TRBJ1-6; CDR3: CASSRRDRRNSPLHF
V: TRBV27; length: 14; J: TRBJ1-2; CDR3: CASSLGGGYYGYTF
V: TRBV12-3/TRBV12-4; length: 17; J: TRBJ2-5; CDR3: CASSLGWGRGDQETQYF
V: TRBV12-3/TRBV12-4; length: 14; J: TRBJ1-1; CDR3: CASSLRQLNTEAFF
V: TRBV6-5; length: 17; J: TRBJ2-3; CDR3: CASSTRWSRGFTDTQYF
V: TRBV7-9; length: 15; J: TRBJ2-1; CDR3: CASSFDLIRRDGLIF
V: TRBV18; length: 13; J: TRBJ2-1; CDR3: CASSPVGPHEQFF
V: TRBV10-3; length: 12; J: TRBJ1-1; CDR3: CAIWSGGTEAFF
V: TRBV12-3/TRBV12-4; length: 14; J: TRBJ1-2; CDR3: CASSPSGSIYGYTF
V: TRBV18; length: 15; J: TRBJ1-1; CDR3: CASSPTTGGFTEAFF
V: TRBV12-3/TRBV12-4; length: 15; J: TRBJ2-1; CDR3: CASSPFLSSYNEQFF
V: TRBV5-1; length: 15; J: TRBJ1-1; CDR3: CASSPGQGLNTEAFF
V: TRBV6-2/TRBV6-3; length: 13; J: TRBJ2-1; CDR3: CASSYFAGNEQFF
V: TRBV12-3/TRBV12-4; length: 14; J: TRBJ2-1; CDR3: CASSFGGGPDEQFF
V: TRBV4-3; length: 15; J: TRBJ2-1; CDR3: CASSPQRLLNNEQFF
V: TRBV5-6; length: 12; J: TRBJ2-7; CDR3: CASSLNEYEQYF
V: TRBV5-1; length: 16; J: TRBJ1-4; CDR3: CASSLFAGEANEKLFF
V: TRBV7-9; length: 15; J: TRBJ1-2; CDR3: CASSLAPLDNYGYTF
V: TRBV7-8; length: 14; J: TRBJ2-3; CDR3: CASSFQWSTDTQYF
V: TRBV11-2; length: 13; J: TRBJ2-3; CDR3: CASSDVVYSTQYF
V: TRBV24-1; length: 13; J: TRBJ2-5; CDR3: CATSDTGRETQYF
V: TRBV7-9; length: 16; J: TRBJ2-5; CDR3: CASSLGQGESRETQYF
V: TRBV3-1; length: 14; J: TRBJ2-5; CDR3: CASSPSAAQETQYF
V: TRBV6-4; length: 15; J: TRBJ1-1; CDR3: CASSDSSSRHTQAFF
V: TRBV29-1; length: 15; J: TRBJ1-3; CDR3: CSVVGARSSGNTIYF
V: TRBV6-2/TRBV6-3; length: 14; J: TRBJ2-1; CDR3: CASTRTGLSNEQFF
V: TRBV12-3/TRBV12-4; length: 15; J: TRBJ1-2; CDR3: CASSLARQGSYGYTF
V: TRBV7-6; length: 16; J: TRBJ1-1; CDR3: CASSFSQGHMNTEAFF
V: TRBV14; length: 12; J: TRBJ1-1; CDR3: CASSQNRFEAFF
V: TRBV6-1; length: 15; J: TRBJ1-5; CDR3: CASSDGEGGNQPQHF
V: TRBV6-1; length: 13; J: TRBJ1-5; CDR3: CASIESDSQPQHF
V: TRBV27; length: 15; J: TRBJ1-1; CDR3: CASSRDLTGGTEAFF
V: TRBV28; length: 17; J: TRBJ2-5; CDR3: CASSFGNMVGFQETQYF
V: TRBV12-3/TRBV12-4; length: 15; J: TRBJ2-3; CDR3: CASRPPGLETDTQYF
V: TRBV9; length: 13; J: TRBJ2-2; CDR3: CASSVVETGELFF
V: TRBV7-2; length: 16; J: TRBJ2-7; CDR3: CASSSTIRQGGYEQYF
V: TRBV12-3/TRBV12-4; length: 17; J: TRBJ2-6; CDR3: CASKPGHHPSGANVLTF
V: TRBV12-3/TRBV12-4; length: 14; J: TRBJ1-1; CDR3: CASNPGTDNTEAFF
V: TRBV5-1; length: 20; J: TRBJ1-6; CDR3: CASSFLPSGTGGRRNSPLHF
V: TRBV11-2; length: 15; J: TRBJ2-3; CDR3: CASSLVGAVSDTQYF
V: TRBV7-2; length: 16; J: TRBJ1-5; CDR3: CASSSSGQGSNQPQHF
V: TRBV29-1; length: 11; J: TRBJ1-1; CDR3: CSVVLSTEAFF
V: TRBV12-3/TRBV12-4; length: 15; J: TRBJ2-3; CDR3: CATTPRTTDTDTQYF
V: TRBV11-2; length: 13; J: TRBJ1-5; CDR3: CASSLDENQPQHF
V: TRBV7-2; length: 15; J: TRBJ2-1; CDR3: CASSLGTAGENEQFF
V: TRBV19; length: 15; J: TRBJ1-3; CDR3: CAKPDRRKSGNTIYF
V: TRBV4-3; length: 13; J: TRBJ2-3; CDR3: CASSRLIGNTQYF
V: TRBV20-1; length: 14; J: TRBJ1-2; CDR3: CSARETAANYGYTF
V: TRBV5-1; length: 14; J: TRBJ2-5; CDR3: CASSLRPYQETQYF
V: TRBV20-1; length: 11; J: TRBJ1-1; CDR3: CSAWDSSEAFF
V: TRBV10-2; length: 13; J: TRBJ2-5; CDR3: CASKAGGGETQYF
V: TRBV6-5; length: 15; J: TRBJ1-2; CDR3: CASSYFDRGKSGYTF
V: TRBV20-1; length: 16; J: TRBJ1-4; CDR3: CSARGTGVSGGEKLFF
V: TRBV29-1; length: 15; J: TRBJ2-7; CDR3: CSVKSGTPLILEQYF
V: TRBV12-3/TRBV12-4; length: 15; J: TRBJ1-4; CDR3: CASSLGRGTNEKLFF